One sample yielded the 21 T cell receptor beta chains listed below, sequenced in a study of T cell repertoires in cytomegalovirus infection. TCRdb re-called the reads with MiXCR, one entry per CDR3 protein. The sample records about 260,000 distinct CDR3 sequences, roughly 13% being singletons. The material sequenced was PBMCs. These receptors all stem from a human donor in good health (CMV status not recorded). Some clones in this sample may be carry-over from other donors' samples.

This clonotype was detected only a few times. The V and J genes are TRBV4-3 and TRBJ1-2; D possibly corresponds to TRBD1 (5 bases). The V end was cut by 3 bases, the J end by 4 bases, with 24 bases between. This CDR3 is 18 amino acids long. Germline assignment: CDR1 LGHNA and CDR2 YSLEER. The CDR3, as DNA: TGCGCCAGCAGCCATGTGCGTTCGATTGGGGACGCTACCTATGGCTACACCTTC. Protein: CASSHVRSIGDATYGYTF.

CDR3 sequence (DNA): TGCAGCGTTGAATTGGGCCTTAATGAAAAACTGTTTTTT. It specifies CSVELGLNEKLFF. The chain recombines TRBV29-1 with TRBJ1-4; D is ambiguous. Germline lookup yields CDR1 SQVTM and CDR2 ANQGSEA. V was clipped by 2 bases and J by 4 bases, with 8 bases between them. The CDR3 has 13 amino acids.

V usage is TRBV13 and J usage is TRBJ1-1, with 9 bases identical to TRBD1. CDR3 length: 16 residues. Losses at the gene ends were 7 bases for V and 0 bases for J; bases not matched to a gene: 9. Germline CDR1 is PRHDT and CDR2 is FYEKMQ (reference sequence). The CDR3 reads CASKSGTGKMNTEAFF. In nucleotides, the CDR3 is TGTGCCAGCAAGTCCGGGACAGGGAAAATGAACACTGAAGCTTTCTTT.

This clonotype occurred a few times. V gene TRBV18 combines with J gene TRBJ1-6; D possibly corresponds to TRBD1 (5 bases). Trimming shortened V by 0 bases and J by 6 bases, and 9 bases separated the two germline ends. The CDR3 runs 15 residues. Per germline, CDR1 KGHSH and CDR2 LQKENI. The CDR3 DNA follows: TGTGCCAGCTCACCACCGAACAGGAGTAATTCACCCCTCCACTTT. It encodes CASSPPNRSNSPLHF.

The CDR3 reads CASSTHTGYTF. The CDR3 DNA is TGTGCCAGCAGCACACATACCGGCTACACCTTC. This sequence joins TRBV28 and TRBJ1-2; D uncertain. The germline V gene has CDR1 MDHEN and CDR2 SYDVKM. The CDR3 contains 11 residues. The ends were cut back, 6 bases at V and 8 bases at J, with 10 bases in the middle.

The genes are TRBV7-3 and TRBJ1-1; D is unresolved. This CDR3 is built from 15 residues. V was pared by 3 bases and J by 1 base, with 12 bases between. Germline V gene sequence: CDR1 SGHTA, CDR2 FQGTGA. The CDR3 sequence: CASSLLGGKNTEAFF. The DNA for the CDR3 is TGTGCCAGCAGCTTGTTAGGAGGGAAGAACACTGAAGCTTTCTTT.

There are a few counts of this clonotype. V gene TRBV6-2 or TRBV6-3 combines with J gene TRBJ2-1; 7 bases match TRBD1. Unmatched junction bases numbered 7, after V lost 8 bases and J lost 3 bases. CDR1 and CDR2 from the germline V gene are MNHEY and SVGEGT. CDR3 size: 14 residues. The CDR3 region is CASRTGVGYNEQFF. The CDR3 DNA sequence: TGTGCCAGCCGAACAGGGGTGGGCTACAATGAGCAGTTCTTC.

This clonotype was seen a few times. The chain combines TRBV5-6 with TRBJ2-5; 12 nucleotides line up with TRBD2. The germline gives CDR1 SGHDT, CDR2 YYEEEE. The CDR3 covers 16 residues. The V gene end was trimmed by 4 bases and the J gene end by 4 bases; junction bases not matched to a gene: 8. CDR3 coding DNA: TGTGCCAGCAGCACCGGGCCGACTAGCGGGGGAGAGACCCAGTACTTC. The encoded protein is CASSTGPTSGGETQYF.

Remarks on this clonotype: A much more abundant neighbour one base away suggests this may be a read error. The CDR3 DNA reads as TGTGCCCGCTCAACGTGGGTGAGCACAGATACGCAGTATTTT. Translation gives CARSTWVSTDTQYF. This chain links TRBV6-5 with TRBJ2-3; D remains unclear. V was pared by 11 bases and J by 0 bases, with 15 bases between. The length of the CDR3 is 14 residues. Germline V gives CDR1 MNHEY, CDR2 SVGAGI.

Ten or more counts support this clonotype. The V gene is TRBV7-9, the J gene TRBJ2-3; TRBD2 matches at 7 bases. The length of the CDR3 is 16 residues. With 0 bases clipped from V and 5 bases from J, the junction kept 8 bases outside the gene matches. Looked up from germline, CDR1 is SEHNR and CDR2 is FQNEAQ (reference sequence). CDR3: CASSLARRGGGDTQYF. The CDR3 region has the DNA TGTGCCAGCAGCTTAGCGAGGCGCGGGGGAGGAGATACGCAGTATTTT.

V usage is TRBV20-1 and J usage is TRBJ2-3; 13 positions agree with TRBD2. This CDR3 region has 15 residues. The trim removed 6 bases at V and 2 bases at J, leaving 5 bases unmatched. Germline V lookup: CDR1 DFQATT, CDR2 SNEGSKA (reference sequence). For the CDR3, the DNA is TGCAGTGCGCCCGGACTAGCGGGAGACACAGATACGCAGTATTTT. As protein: CSAPGLAGDTDTQYF.

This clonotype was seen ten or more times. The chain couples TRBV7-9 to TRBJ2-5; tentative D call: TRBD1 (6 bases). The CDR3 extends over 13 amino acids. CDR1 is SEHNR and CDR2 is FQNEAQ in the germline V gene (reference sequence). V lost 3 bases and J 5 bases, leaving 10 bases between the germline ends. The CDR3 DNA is TGTGCCAGCAGCTTGCCAGGGGTGGAGACCCAGTACTTC. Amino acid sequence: CASSLPGVETQYF.

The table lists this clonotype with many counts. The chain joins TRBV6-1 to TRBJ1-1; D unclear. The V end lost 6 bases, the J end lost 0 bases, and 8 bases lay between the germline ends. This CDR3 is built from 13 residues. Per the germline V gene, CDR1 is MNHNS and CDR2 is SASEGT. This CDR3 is CASRIYLNTEAFF. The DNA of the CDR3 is TGTGCCAGCAGGATATATCTGAACACTGAAGCTTTCTTT.

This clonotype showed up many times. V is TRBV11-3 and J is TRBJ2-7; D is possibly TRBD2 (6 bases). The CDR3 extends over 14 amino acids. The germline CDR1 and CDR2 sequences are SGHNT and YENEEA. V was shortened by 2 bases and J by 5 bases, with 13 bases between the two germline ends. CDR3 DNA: TGTGCCAGCAGCTTATCCGGGAGTACCAACGAGCAGTACTTC. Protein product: CASSLSGSTNEQYF. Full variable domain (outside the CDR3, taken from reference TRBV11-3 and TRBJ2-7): EAGVVQSPRYKIIEKKQPVAFWCNPISGHNTLYWYLQNLGQGPELLIRYENEEAVDDSQLPKDRFSAERLKGVDSTLKIQPAELGDSAVYLCASSLSGSTNEQYFGPGTRLTVT.

The CDR3 loop reads CASSPLGLLNTEAFF. Here the CDR3 DNA reads TGTGCCAGCTCACCACTGGGACTCCTGAACACTGAAGCTTTCTTT. The V and J genes are TRBV18 and TRBJ1-1, with D possibly TRBD1 on 5 matching bases. CDR1 KGHSH and CDR2 LQKENI come from the germline V gene. The CDR3 contains 15 residues. V was shortened by 1 base and J by 0 bases, with 9 bases between the two germline ends. The full variable domain, rest sourced from reference TRBV18 and TRBJ1-1, is NAGVMQNPRHLVRRRGQEARLRCSPMKGHSHVYWYRQLPEEGLKFMVYLQKENIIDESGMPKERFSAEFPKEGPSILRIQQVVRGDSAAYFCASSPLGLLNTEAFFGQGTRLTVV.

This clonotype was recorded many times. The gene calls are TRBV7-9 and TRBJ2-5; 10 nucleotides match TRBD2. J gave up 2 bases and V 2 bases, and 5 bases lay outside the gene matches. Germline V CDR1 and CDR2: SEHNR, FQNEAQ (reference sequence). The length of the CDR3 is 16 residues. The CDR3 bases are TGTGCCAGCAGCTTAAAGGCTAGCGGGAGTCAAGAGACCCAGTACTTC. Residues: CASSLKASGSQETQYF.

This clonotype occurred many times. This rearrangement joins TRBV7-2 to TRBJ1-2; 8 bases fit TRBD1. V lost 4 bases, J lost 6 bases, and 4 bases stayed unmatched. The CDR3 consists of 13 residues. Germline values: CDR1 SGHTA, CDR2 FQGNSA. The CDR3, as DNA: TGTGCCAGCAGCTCCGGGACAGGCGATGGCTACACCTTC. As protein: CASSSGTGDGYTF. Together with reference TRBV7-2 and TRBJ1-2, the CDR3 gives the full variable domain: GAGVSQSPSNKVTEKGKDVELRCDPISGHTALYWYRQSLGQGLEFLIYFQGNSAPDKSGLPSDRFSAERTGGSVSTLTIQRTQQEDSAVYLCASSSGTGDGYTFGSGTRLTVV.

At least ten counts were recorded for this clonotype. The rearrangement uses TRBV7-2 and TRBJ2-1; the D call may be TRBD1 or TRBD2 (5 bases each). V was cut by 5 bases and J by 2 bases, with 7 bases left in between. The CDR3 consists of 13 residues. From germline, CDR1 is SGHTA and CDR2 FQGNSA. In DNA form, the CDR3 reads TGTGCCAGCAGCGGGGGTGCCTACAATGAGCAGTTCTTC. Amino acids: CASSGGAYNEQFF.

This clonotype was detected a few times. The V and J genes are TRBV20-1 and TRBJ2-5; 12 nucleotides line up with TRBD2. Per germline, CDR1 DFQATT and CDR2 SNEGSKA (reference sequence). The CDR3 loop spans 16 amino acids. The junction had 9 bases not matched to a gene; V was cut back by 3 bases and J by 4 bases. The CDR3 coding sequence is TGCAGTGCTAGTTCTAGCGGGGGGGCCGGAGTAGAGACCCAGTACTTC. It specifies CSASSSGGAGVETQYF.

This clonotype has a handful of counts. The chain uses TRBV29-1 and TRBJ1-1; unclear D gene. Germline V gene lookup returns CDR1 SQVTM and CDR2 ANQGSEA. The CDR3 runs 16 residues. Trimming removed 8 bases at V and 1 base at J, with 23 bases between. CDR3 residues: CSSPGEGAEANTEAFF. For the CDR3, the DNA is TGCAGCTCTCCTGGTGAGGGAGCGGAAGCGAACACTGAAGCTTTCTTT.

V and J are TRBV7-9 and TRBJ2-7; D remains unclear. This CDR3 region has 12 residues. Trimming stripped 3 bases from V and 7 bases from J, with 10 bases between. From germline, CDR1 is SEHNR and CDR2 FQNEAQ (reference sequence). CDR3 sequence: CASSFPIGEQYF. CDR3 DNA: TGTGCCAGCAGCTTCCCCATAGGGGAGCAGTACTTC.